In this sample, the clone carrying this T cell receptor (beta chain) turned up a few times. Its target is not known. The source of the sample is a study of response to subunit inactivated influenza vaccine. A single record per CDR3 protein comes from TCRdb applying MiXCR to the RT-PCR reads. Altogether some 500,000 distinct CDR3 sequences are present, more than 15% being singletons, with the ten largest covering approximately 3%. Study-wide points: It was suggested by the authors that few new T cells are recruited by each seasonal influenza vaccination.

The CDR3 totals 16 residues. This clonotype originated in a man aged 50-75 years who received an inactivated influenza vaccine. V is TRBV21-1 and J is TRBJ1-5; TRBD1 is the table's D call, not checked against the DNA. TRBV21-1 is reported as a pseudogene. The material sequenced was CD4+ T cells sorted from PBMCs, taken 23 months after vaccination. The CDR3 DNA reads as TGTGCCAGCAGCGGATGGACAGGGGAGATAGGTCAGCCCCAGCATTTT. Protein product: CASSGWTGEIGQPQHF.